This T cell receptor (beta chain) comes out of a study of control samples from healthy donors and cancer patients. The CDR3 contains 14 residues. CDR1 and CDR2 (germline): SEHNR, FQNEAQ (reference sequence). V was pared by 4 bases and J by 5 bases, with 7 bases of the junction left unmatched. TCRdb's table, derived via immunoSEQ multiplex PCR, lists solely in-frame clones and lacks some. The sample has 130,000 to 150,000 clones, just under 95% seen once. The specimen was PBMCs. The chain recombines TRBV7-9 with TRBJ2-7; 8 positions match TRBD1. This receptor was identified in a man aged 55 to 69 with colorectal cancer. CDR3 protein: CASSSNPTGDEQYF. The CDR3 DNA sequence: TGTGCCAGCAGCTCCAATCCGACAGGGGACGAGCAGTACTTC.